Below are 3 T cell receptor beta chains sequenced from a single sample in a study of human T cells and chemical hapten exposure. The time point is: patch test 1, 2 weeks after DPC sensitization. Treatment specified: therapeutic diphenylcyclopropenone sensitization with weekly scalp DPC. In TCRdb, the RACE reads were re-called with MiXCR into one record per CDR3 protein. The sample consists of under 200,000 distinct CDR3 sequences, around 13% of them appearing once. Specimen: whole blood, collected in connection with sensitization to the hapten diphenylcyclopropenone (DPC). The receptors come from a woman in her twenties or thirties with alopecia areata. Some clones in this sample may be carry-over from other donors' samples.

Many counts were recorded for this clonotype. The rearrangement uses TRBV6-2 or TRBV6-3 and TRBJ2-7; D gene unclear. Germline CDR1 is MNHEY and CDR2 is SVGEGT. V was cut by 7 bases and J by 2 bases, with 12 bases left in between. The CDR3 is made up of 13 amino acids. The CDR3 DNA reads TGTGCCAGCACCACGAATGCCCCCTACGAGCAGTACTTC. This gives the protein CASTTNAPYEQYF.

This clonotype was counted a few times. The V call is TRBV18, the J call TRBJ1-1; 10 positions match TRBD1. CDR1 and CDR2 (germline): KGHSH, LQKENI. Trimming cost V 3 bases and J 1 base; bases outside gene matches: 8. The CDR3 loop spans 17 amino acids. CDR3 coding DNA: TGTGCCAGCTCACCGATTATGGGACAGGGGAAGAACACTGAAGCTTTCTTT. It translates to CASSPIMGQGKNTEAFF.

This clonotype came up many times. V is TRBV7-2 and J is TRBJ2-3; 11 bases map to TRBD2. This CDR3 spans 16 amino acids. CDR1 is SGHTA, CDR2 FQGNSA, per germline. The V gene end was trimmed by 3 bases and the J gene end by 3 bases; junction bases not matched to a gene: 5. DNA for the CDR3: TGTGCCAGCAGCTTTGCTAGCGGGAGGACTACAGATACGCAGTATTTT. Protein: CASSFASGRTTDTQYF.